This passage covers 27 T cell receptor beta chains from one sample sequenced in a study of T-cell reconstitution after alpha-beta-depleted transplantation in children. The TCRbeta library incorporated unique molecular identifiers. TCRdb re-analysed the PCR reads in MiXCR, keeping a single row per CDR3 protein. This table has some 450,000 distinct CDR3 sequences, approximately 41% appearing once. Sample: PBMCs, taken before TCRalphabeta/CD19-depleted stem cell transplant. All receptors derive from a girl aged 2 to 9 with aplastic anemia, due to receive a stem cell transplant.

The chain employs TRBV7-7 and TRBJ2-2, with 7 bases that match TRBD1. CDR1 and CDR2 from the germline V gene are SSHAT and FNYEAQ (reference sequence). V trimming: 3 bases; J trimming: 8 bases; junction bases outside the gene matches: 12. This CDR3 region has 16 residues. CDR3 loop: CASSFGQDMSVGELFF. The CDR3 bases are TGTGCCAGCAGCTTTGGACAGGACATGAGTGTAGGGGAGCTGTTTTTT.

This clonotype was seen a handful of times. This sequence joins TRBV5-5 and TRBJ2-3; TRBD2 matches 11 bases. In germline, CDR1 is SGHKS, CDR2 YYEKEE (reference sequence). There are 18 residues in the CDR3. Losses at the gene ends were 2 bases for V and 5 bases for J; bases not matched to a gene: 13. The CDR3 DNA is TGTGCCAGCAGCTTAGGTTTGAATAGCGGGAGGGCCGGAGATACGCAGTATTTT. It yields the protein CASSLGLNSGRAGDTQYF.

This clonotype was seen ten or more times. This rearrangement joins TRBV28 to TRBJ1-1; D might be TRBD1 (5 bases). The germline V gene encodes CDR1 MDHEN and CDR2 SYDVKM. V lost 3 bases, J lost 3 bases, and 8 bases lay in between. The CDR3 has 13 amino acids. The DNA of the CDR3 is TGTGCCAGCAGTTTTGAGGGGTACACTGAAGCTTTCTTT. This gives the protein CASSFEGYTEAFF.

The V and J genes are TRBV4-1 and TRBJ2-3; tentative D call: TRBD2 (6 bases). V was trimmed by 1 base and J by 0 bases, leaving 17 bases between them. Germline CDR1 MGHRA, CDR2 YSYEKL. The CDR3 is 18 residues long. CDR3 DNA sequence: TGCGCCAGCAGCCAAGGGTTAAGAGGAGGGTTCAGCACAGATACGCAGTATTTT. Translating gives CASSQGLRGGFSTDTQYF.

This clonotype came up a few times. CDR3 region: CSARDPGTGGPKQFF. The CDR3 DNA sequence: TGCAGTGCTAGAGATCCCGGGACAGGGGGCCCAAAACAGTTCTTC. The chain combines TRBV20-1 with TRBJ2-1; TRBD1 matches 12 bases. J gave up 13 bases and V 0 bases, and 10 bases lay outside the gene matches. Germline CDR1 and CDR2: DFQATT and SNEGSKA (reference sequence). This CDR3 comprises 15 residues.

This clonotype was picked up one time. The rearrangement links TRBV24-1 to TRBJ2-1; D is perhaps TRBD1 (6 bases). CDR1 is KGHDR and CDR2 is SFDVKD in the germline V gene. The CDR3 is 17 amino acids. V was clipped by 4 bases and J by 5 bases, with 20 bases between them. The CDR3 DNA reads TGTGCCACCAGTGACCAAGGCCAGGGGTGGACAAACAATGAGCAGTTCTTC. This codes for CATSDQGQGWTNNEQFF.

On this clonotype: One end of the junction varies from germline; a read error may be responsible. J is TRBJ1-3 and V is TRBV28, with D perhaps TRBD1 (5 bases). The CDR3 loop spans 18 amino acids. CDR1 MDHEN and CDR2 SYDVKM come from the germline V gene. The chain's CDR3 is CARSSRRGTWVSGNTIYF. The CDR3 DNA follows: TGTGCCCGCAGTTCGAGAAGAGGGACCTGGGTCTCTGGAAACACCATATATTTT.

This chain links TRBV20-1 with TRBJ2-3; the match to TRBD2 covers 8 bases. Germline V gene lookup returns CDR1 DFQATT and CDR2 SNEGSKA (reference sequence). Germline trimming cut 6 bases from V and 1 base from J; bases unmatched to any gene: 6. The CDR3 runs to 14 residues. CDR3 in amino acids: CSAAGGLGTDTQYF. The CDR3 DNA reads TGCAGTGCGGCGGGGGGCCTGGGCACAGATACGCAGTATTTT.

The chain uses TRBV6-1 and TRBJ2-5, with 12 nucleotides matching TRBD2. Germline V gene sequence: CDR1 MNHNS, CDR2 SASEGT. The CDR3 covers 16 residues. V gave up 5 bases and J gave up 3 bases; unmatched junction bases: 7. CDR3 sequence reads: CASSPRLAGVKETQYF. The CDR3 bases are TGTGCCAGCAGTCCGAGACTAGCGGGAGTCAAAGAGACCCAGTACTTC.

The chain couples TRBV20-1 to TRBJ1-5, with no clear D. Germline V gene lookup returns CDR1 DFQATT and CDR2 SNEGSKA (reference sequence). Trimming left V 0 bases short and J 0 bases short, with 12 bases between. The CDR3 runs 16 residues. CDR3: CSARDERAVSNQPQHF. In nucleotides, the CDR3 is TGCAGTGCTAGAGATGAGAGGGCGGTTAGCAATCAGCCCCAGCATTTT.

The CDR3 region is CSAIGARDYEQYF. CDR3 coding DNA: TGCAGTGCTATAGGGGCTAGGGATTACGAGCAGTACTTC. V and J are TRBV20-1 and TRBJ2-7, with D possibly TRBD1 on 5 matching bases. The length of the CDR3 is 13 residues. Between the trimmed V and J ends, which lost 4 bases and 4 bases, there was a span of 14 bases. From germline, CDR1 is DFQATT and CDR2 SNEGSKA (reference sequence).

This clonotype was counted ten times or more. This sequence joins TRBV5-6 and TRBJ2-3; D not resolved. Deletions cut 2 bases from V and 6 bases from J, with 4 bases between. The germline V gene has CDR1 SGHDT and CDR2 YYEEEE. This CDR3 spans 11 amino acids. The CDR3 reads CASSFRDTQYF. The CDR3 nucleotides are TGTGCCAGCAGCTTCAGGGATACGCAGTATTTT.

This clonotype was observed a handful of times. The chain carries TRBV6-5 and TRBJ2-2; 7 bases fit TRBD2. The CDR3 is 13 amino acids. The trim removed 7 bases at V and 1 base at J, leaving 0 bases unmatched. Germline CDR1 is MNHEY and CDR2 is SVGAGI. The CDR3 coding sequence is TGTGCCAGCACGGGGGGGAACACCGGGGAGCTGTTTTTT. Protein product: CASTGGNTGELFF.

The J gene is TRBJ2-2, the V gene TRBV3-1; D is possibly TRBD1 or TRBD2 (6 bases each). CDR1 is LGHDT and CDR2 is YNNKEL in the germline V gene (reference sequence). The CDR3 consists of 15 residues. With 4 bases removed from V and 5 bases from J, the gap between germline ends came to 14 bases. CDR3 protein: CASSPQGRSTGELFF. CDR3 in DNA: TGTGCCAGCAGCCCCCAGGGGAGGAGTACCGGGGAGCTGTTTTTT.

This chain uses TRBV1 with TRBJ1-4. TRBV1 is a pseudogene. The CDR3 extends over 16 amino acids. CDR3 nucleotide sequence: TGCACCAGCAGCCAAGAAAGAGGGAGGGGGAATGAAAAACTGTTTTTT. Translated, it gives CTSSQERGRGNEKLFF.

This clonotype was observed many times. The chain has TRBV18 and TRBJ2-5; D remains ambiguous. Germline values: CDR1 KGHSH, CDR2 LQKENI. Trimming removed 8 bases from V and 1 base from J, with 8 bases in between. The CDR3 totals 12 residues. CDR3 DNA: TGTGCCAGCAGCCCATCCCAAGAGACCCAGTACTTC. Amino acid sequence: CASSPSQETQYF.

This clonotype was recorded a few times. The CDR3 loop is CASSLSTGAVYEQYF. Here the CDR3 DNA reads TGTGCCAGCAGTTTATCAACGGGGGCGGTTTACGAGCAGTACTTC. J is TRBJ2-7 and V is TRBV28, with D tentatively TRBD1 or TRBD2 (6 bases each). V lost 1 base, J lost 4 bases, and 14 bases lay in between. This CDR3 has 15 residues. In germline, CDR1 is MDHEN, CDR2 SYDVKM.

This chain links TRBV10-3 with TRBJ1-4; D is undetermined. The length of the CDR3 is 16 residues. With 2 bases removed from V and 7 bases from J, the gap between germline ends came to 17 bases. The germline gives CDR1 ENHRY, CDR2 SYGVKD. In DNA form, the CDR3 reads TGTGCCATCAGTGAGACCCTCAAGAGGGTTGGTGAAAAACTGTTTTTT. This gives the protein CAISETLKRVGEKLFF.

This CDR3 reads CASRGRNNSPLHF. CDR3 DNA: TGTGCCAGCCGGGGACGTAATAATTCACCCCTCCACTTT. This chain uses TRBV6-1 with TRBJ1-6; weak D call: TRBD1 (5 bases). Germline V gene sequence: CDR1 MNHNS, CDR2 SASEGT. Trimming removed 8 bases at V and 5 bases at J, with 10 bases between. This CDR3 region has 13 residues.

At least ten counts were recorded for this clonotype. The V gene is TRBV20-1, the J gene TRBJ2-5, with TRBD1 matching over 9 bases. Per the germline V gene, CDR1 is DFQATT and CDR2 is SNEGSKA (reference sequence). Losses at the gene ends were 4 bases for V and 5 bases for J; bases not matched to a gene: 5. The length of the CDR3 is 13 residues. The CDR3: CSATQGAYETQYF. CDR3 coding DNA: TGCAGTGCTACACAGGGGGCATATGAGACCCAGTACTTC.

This chain joins TRBV3-1 and TRBJ2-3, with TRBD2 matching over 14 bases. The germline V gene has CDR1 LGHDT and CDR2 YNNKEL (reference sequence). With V trimmed by 0 bases and J by 1 base, 15 bases remained unmatched. The CDR3 extends over 22 amino acids. Here the CDR3 DNA reads TGTGCCAGCAGCCAAGATGAATTCCTGCCCGGACTAGCGGGAGGAGGCACAGATACGCAGTATTTT. This translates into CASSQDEFLPGLAGGGTDTQYF.

V and J are TRBV21-1 and TRBJ2-1; the table calls TRBD2, which could not be checked here. TRBV21-1 is tagged as a pseudogene. The CDR3 is made up of 14 amino acids. The CDR3: CASSPFGLANEQFF. The CDR3 DNA reads as TGTGCCAGCAGCCCTTTCGGACTAGCGAATGAGCAGTTCTTC.

Only one count was recorded for this clonotype. The genes are TRBV11-2 and TRBJ2-2; 8 nucleotides match TRBD1. This CDR3 spans 16 amino acids. The germline V gene encodes CDR1 SGHAT and CDR2 FQNNGV. Losses at the gene ends were 2 bases for V and 1 base for J; bases not matched to a gene: 3. The CDR3 protein is CASSLSTGVNTGELFF. CDR3 coding DNA: TGTGCCAGCAGCTTATCGACAGGGGTGAACACCGGGGAGCTGTTTTTT.

There are a few counts of this clonotype. V gene TRBV28 combines with J gene TRBJ2-3; 14 nucleotides align to TRBD2. V shed 5 bases, J shed 4 bases, and the junction held 2 bases outside the gene matches. Germline V gene lookup returns CDR1 MDHEN and CDR2 SYDVKM. The CDR3 covers 15 residues. The CDR3 spells CASSRGLAGADTQYF. CDR3 coding DNA: TGTGCCAGCAGTAGGGGACTAGCGGGAGCAGATACGCAGTATTTT.

The J gene is TRBJ2-1, the V gene TRBV11-3, with no clear D. CDR1 and CDR2 from the germline V gene are SGHNT and YENEEA. The CDR3 totals 16 residues. V shed 5 bases and J shed 5 bases, with 19 bases lying between them. CDR3 sequence reads: CASSPKHAVSDNEQFF. CDR3 in DNA: TGTGCCAGCAGCCCGAAACACGCTGTAAGCGACAATGAGCAGTTCTTC. Together with reference TRBV11-3 and TRBJ2-1, the CDR3 gives the full variable domain: EAGVVQSPRYKIIEKKQPVAFWCNPISGHNTLYWYLQNLGQGPELLIRYENEEAVDDSQLPKDRFSAERLKGVDSTLKIQPAELGDSAVYLCASSPKHAVSDNEQFFGPGTRLTVL.

The table lists this clonotype with many counts. This sequence joins TRBV4-3 and TRBJ2-7; D might be TRBD1 (7 bases). The CDR3 has 16 residues. The germline V and J ends were trimmed by 0 bases and 1 base, with 13 bases remaining between them. Germline-derived CDR1 and CDR2 are LGHNA and YSLEER. CDR3: CASSQDNRGGSYEQYF. The CDR3 DNA reads TGCGCCAGCAGCCAAGATAACAGGGGAGGTTCCTACGAGCAGTACTTC.

The rearrangement joins TRBV7-2 to TRBJ1-2; D gene ambiguous. The V gene lost 1 base and the J gene lost 8 bases, with 8 bases spanning the gap. The CDR3 covers 12 residues. Germline lookup yields CDR1 SGHTA and CDR2 FQGNSA. CDR3 DNA sequence: TGTGCCAGCAGCTTAGATGCCGGAGGCTACACCTTC. Its protein product is CASSLDAGGYTF.